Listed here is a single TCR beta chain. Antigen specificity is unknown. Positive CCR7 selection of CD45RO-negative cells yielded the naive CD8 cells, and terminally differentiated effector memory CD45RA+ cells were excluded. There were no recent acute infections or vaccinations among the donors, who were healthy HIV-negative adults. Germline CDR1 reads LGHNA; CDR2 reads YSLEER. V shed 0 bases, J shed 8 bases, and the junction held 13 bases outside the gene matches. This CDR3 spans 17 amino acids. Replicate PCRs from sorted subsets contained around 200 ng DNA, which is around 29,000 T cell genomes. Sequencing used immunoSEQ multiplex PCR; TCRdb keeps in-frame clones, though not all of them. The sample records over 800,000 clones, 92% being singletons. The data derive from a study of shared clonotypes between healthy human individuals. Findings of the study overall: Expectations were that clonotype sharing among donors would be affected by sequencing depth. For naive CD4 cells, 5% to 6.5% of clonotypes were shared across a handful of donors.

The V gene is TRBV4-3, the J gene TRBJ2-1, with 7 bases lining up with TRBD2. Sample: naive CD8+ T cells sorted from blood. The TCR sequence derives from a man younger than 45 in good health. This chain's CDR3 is CASSQDRGGPGLDEQFF. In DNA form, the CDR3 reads TGCGCCAGCAGCCAAGATCGCGGGGGTCCTGGGTTGGATGAGCAGTTCTTC.